Here is one T cell receptor beta chain with its context. The data stem from a study of blood T cell repertoires in COVID-19. Study summary: Sample material is recorded as cDNA or gDNA derived from T cells, B-cell-depleted T cells, or PBMCs.

Per the original methods: The assay estimated nucleated cells by amplifying reference gene primers. Only in-frame clones appear in the TCRdb table, and some are missing; sequencing was by immunoSEQ multiplex PCR. V and J calls and clone size are as listed in that table; D and trimming were resolved from the DNA. The table has about 110,000 clones, less than 85% seen once. The CDR3 totals 14 residues. V gave up 1 base and J gave up 4 bases; unmatched junction bases: 2. CDR1 is SQVTM, CDR2 ANQGSEA, per germline. Source material: peripheral blood. The receptor was isolated from a woman aged 60 to 75 with acute or convalescent COVID-19. V is TRBV29-1 and J is TRBJ2-3, with 10 bases that match TRBD1. The CDR3 sequence is CSVEGGQGPDTQYF. CDR3 nucleotide sequence: TGCAGCGTTGAAGGGGGACAGGGGCCAGATACGCAGTATTTT.